These 8 T cell receptor beta chains originate from one sample sequenced in a study of T cells in Graves' hyperthyroidism and ophthalmopathy. The CDR3 regions of TCR beta were amplified from RNA transcripts. First-round RT-PCR targeting the TCR CDR3 was performed with the HTBI primer set. MiXCR, run by TCRdb on the multiplex PCR reads, gives a single entry per CDR3 protein. The data hold some 800,000 distinct CDR3 sequences, with about 38% observed a single time. The sample consisted of blood. The receptors come from a man in his late teens or twenties with Graves' hyperthyroidism.

In the case of this clonotype: Since a much larger clone is just one base distant, this may be a read error. The rearrangement joins TRBV2 to TRBJ2-5, with D maybe TRBD1 (7 bases). CDR1 is SNHLY and CDR2 is FYNNEI in the germline V gene. The CDR3 contains 13 residues. As DNA, the CDR3 is TGTGCCAGCAGTTTTGGCAGGGGGGAGACCCCGTACTTC. It is translated as CASSFGRGETPYF.

The rearrangement links TRBV11-2 to TRBJ1-1, with 7 bases fitting TRBD1. CDR3 length: 14 residues. With V trimmed by 6 bases and J by 5 bases, 9 bases remained unmatched. Germline CDR1 and CDR2: SGHAT and FQNNGV. The CDR3 region is CASRGGTAATEAFF. The CDR3 coding sequence is TGTGCCAGCAGGGGCGGGACAGCGGCGACTGAAGCTTTCTTT.

Notes on this clonotype: This may stem from a read error, because a much larger clone lies one nucleotide away. No conserved phenylalanine or tryptophan ends this CDR3, so it is likely a read error. This chain joins TRBV10-3 and TRBJ1-1; no clear D gene. The length of the CDR3 is 11 residues. Germline-derived CDR1 and CDR2 are ENHRY and SYGVKD. CDR3 residues: CATEMRSEAFL. The CDR3 bases are TGCGCCACTGAGATGAGGAGTGAAGCTTTCCTT.

J is TRBJ2-2 and V is TRBV5-1, with D possibly TRBD2 on 5 matching bases. V shed 4 bases and J shed 7 bases, with 11 bases lying between them. The CDR3 contains 13 residues. Germline V gives CDR1 SGHRS, CDR2 YFSETQ. The CDR3 nucleotides are TGCGCCAGCAGCGTTAGAGGGATCGGGGAGCTGTTTTTT. Its protein product is CASSVRGIGELFF.

This sequence joins TRBV10-3 and TRBJ1-1, with TRBD1 identical over 8 bases. Trimming removed 10 bases from V and 0 bases from J; junction bases left unmatched: 13. This CDR3 is built from 16 residues. Germline V CDR1 and CDR2: ENHRY, SYGVKD. The CDR3 DNA sequence: TGTGCCAGCACCTTTACGGGACAGGTTTTGAACACTGAAGCTTTCTTT. It is translated as CASTFTGQVLNTEAFF.

This clonotype was seen only a few times. The genes are TRBV6-5 and TRBJ2-5; D remains ambiguous. The germline V and J ends were trimmed by 5 bases and 5 bases, with 18 bases remaining between them. CDR3 length equals 15 residues. Germline CDR1 and CDR2: MNHEY and SVGAGI. The CDR3 region is CASSEFGSAHETQYF. The CDR3 coding sequence is TGTGCCAGCAGTGAATTCGGGTCAGCCCATGAGACCCAGTACTTC.

This clonotype was observed at least ten times. The CDR3 DNA is TGCGCCAGCAGGAACTCGAACACCGGGGAGCTGTTTTTT. This sequence encodes CASRNSNTGELFF. The rearrangement uses TRBV10-2 and TRBJ2-2; D is uncertain. Germline V gene sequence: CDR1 WSHSY, CDR2 SAAADI. V lost 6 bases, J lost 0 bases, and 5 bases lay in between. CDR3 length: 13 amino acids.

This clonotype has a handful of counts. V usage is TRBV27 and J usage is TRBJ1-1; D may be TRBD1 (5 bases). CDR3 length: 14 residues. V lost 1 base, J lost 3 bases, and 9 bases lay in between. From germline, CDR1 is MNHEY and CDR2 SMNVEV (reference sequence). The CDR3 region is CASSLYGGYTEAFF. The CDR3 nucleotides read TGTGCCAGCAGTTTATACGGGGGTTACACTGAAGCTTTCTTT.